This T cell receptor beta chain appears in the sequencing data of a study of shared clonotypes between healthy human individuals. As for this clone: What it binds is unknown.

Notes on the study in general: A small donor pool kept down the genetic and exposure-history diversity that was represented.

CD8 cells classed as naive were CD45RO-negative and positively selected for CCR7, excluding terminally differentiated effector memory CD45RA+ cells. Clones were sequenced by immunoSEQ multiplex PCR, and TCRdb holds only the in-frame ones, with some missing. The sample gives over 2,000,000 clones, just under 95% of which show up once; about 1.6% is in the top ten. Sequencing was done on a sample of naive CD8+ T cells from PBMCs. The receptor comes from a man between 18 and 35 years old in good health. Some clones in this sample may be carry-over from other donors' samples.

The CDR3 region is CASSPPDRSNQFF. For the CDR3, the DNA is TGTGCCAGCAGCCCACCGGACCGTTCGAATCAGTTCTTC. The chain combines TRBV7-9 with TRBJ2-1; no firm D call. CDR1 and CDR2 from the germline V gene are SEHNR and FQNEAQ (reference sequence). Trimming pared 5 bases from V and 13 bases from J, leaving 18 bases between. The CDR3 is 13 residues long.